This T cell receptor beta chain was identified in a study of T-cell memory formation after mild COVID-19 (dated by TCRdb to about 2021). Looking at the study overall: Most TCR sequence clusters were specific to one of the two donors. In a couple of donors, T-cell clones that expanded and contracted after mild COVID-19 were tracked by sequencing TCRalpha and TCRbeta repertoires over time. The cohort comprised two young, previously healthy adult volunteers, one female and one male.

Results and caveats for the whole study, not just this receptor: Some responding clones were found in pre-infection memory, which suggests that pre-existing cross-reactive memory T cells took part in the SARS-CoV-2 response. The study included only a couple of mild cases, and larger cohorts that include severe cases with pre-infection samples were judged to be necessary. Contracting CD4+ clones appeared mostly in the CM and EM memory subsets, whereas CD8+ clones were enriched in EMRA. Clones that contracted from day 15 to 85 showed balanced CD4/CD8 phenotypes, whereas a second wave of clones that expanded from day 15 to 37 leaned towards CD4+. Whether the second-wave clones peaking on day 37 were SARS-CoV-2 specific was not confirmed.

From the cysteine up to the phenylalanine, the CDR3 has a length of 12 residues. CDR3 DNA only is kept here, 36 bases in frame from base 1. The germline V gene gives CDR1 as MNHEY and CDR2 as SVGEGT. V and J lose 5 bases and 6 bases, and a span of 7 bases separates them. PBMCs were isolated by Ficoll-Paque density gradient centrifugation. Points on this clonotype: The antigen it recognizes is unknown. No qualities accompany the bases; no much larger clone lies one base away.

For sequencing, an Illumina NovaSeq 6000 was employed. TCRalpha and TCRbeta cDNA libraries were constructed by 5'RACE with constant-segment primers, with sample barcodes and unique molecular identifiers being introduced. RNA was extracted from every sample with Trizol reagent. Library amplification was performed in two PCR steps, and a second sample barcode and Illumina TruSeq adapters were introduced in the second step. The libraries were sequenced on an Illumina NovaSeq using 2 x 150 bp paired-end reads. Processing in the source paper ran as follows. The reads were demultiplexed and collapsed into UMI-guided consensus sequences using migec v1.2.7. Using mixcr v2.1.11, UMI consensuses were aligned to TRA and TRB V and J templates and then assembled into clonotypes. A clonotype was counted as expanded or contracted only when both edgeR and NoisET called the clonotype significant, with the noise models trained on biological replicates. For edgeR calls, the cutoffs were a false discovery rate-adjusted p below 0.01 and a log2 fold-change threshold of 1. PCA with hierarchical clustering of max-normalized trajectories of the 1000 most abundant clonotypes was used as exploratory dynamics analysis. Separately sequenced CD4+ and CD8+ repertoires were used to assign the CD4 or CD8 phenotype of responding clones. Using fastp trimming at Q25 and MiXCR clonotype assembly, TCRdb reanalyzed the public sequencing data and kept in-frame beta chains. Rows matching on CDR3 protein sequence are summarized as one entry with the most common DNA and genes. The V and J calls and clone size come from TCRdb's table, not from the authors' own analysis. The sample yields 470,000 or so distinct CDR3 sequences; 18% were counted once. The ten top clones hold about 22% of the sample.

The sample comprised PBMCs or a T cell subset sorted from them (not recorded which). The sequence is built from TRBV6-2 or TRBV6-3 and TRBJ2-2; 5 matching bases give a weak D call of TRBD2. The TCR originated in a young man who had mild COVID-19 (a few samples of this study predate the infection). The sample titles of this study are shuffled in the database, so cell type and time point are left out; the donor was told from shared clones. Here is the DNA: TGTGCCAGCAGTACTAGATCCGGGGAGCTGTTTTTT. It encodes CASSTRSGELFF.